Presented here are 30 T cell receptor beta chains from one specimen sequenced in a study of control samples from healthy donors and cancer patients. Clones were read by immunoSEQ multiplex PCR, and TCRdb kept only the in-frame ones, dropping some. Of approximately 140,000 clones in the sample, around 94% are singletons; the top ten hold around 13%. Sequenced sample: blood. Receptors originate from a man aged 35 to 55 in good health.

The CDR3 DNA follows: TGTGCCAGCAGTTCCCCCCCGGACAGGGCGAGGAGTACTGAAGCTTTCTTT. Protein sequence: CASSSPPDRARSTEAFF. This chain connects TRBV27 to TRBJ1-1; 8 bases match TRBD1. J gave up 5 bases and V 4 bases, and 15 bases lay outside the gene matches. CDR3 length: 17 amino acids. Looked up from germline, CDR1 is MNHEY and CDR2 is SMNVEV (reference sequence).

The genes are TRBV6-1 and TRBJ1-5; D remains unclear. Germline V gene data show CDR1 as MNHNS and CDR2 as SASEGT. V was clipped by 1 base and J by 3 bases, with 13 bases between them. CDR3 length: 16 residues. The DNA for the CDR3 is TGTGCCAGCAGTGAAGAGGAAAAAGGGTACAATCAGCCCCAGCATTTT. It specifies CASSEEEKGYNQPQHF.

This clone has a single count. The chain employs TRBV14 and TRBJ2-3, with 11 bases matching TRBD2. Germline V gene sequence: CDR1 SGHDN, CDR2 FVKESK. The CDR3 extends over 15 amino acids. J was trimmed by 6 bases and V by 3 bases; bases with no gene match: 5. The CDR3 nucleotides are TGTGCCAGCAGCCATAGCGGGAGGGCCGCGGATACGCAGTATTTT. It specifies CASSHSGRAADTQYF.

The J gene is TRBJ2-1, the V gene TRBV7-6; TRBD2 agrees at 9 bases. CDR1 is SGHVS and CDR2 is FNYEAQ in the germline V gene. V shed 6 bases and J 4 bases; nucleotides not matched to a gene: 4. The CDR3 covers 14 residues. The CDR3 spells CASRAGGLYNEQFF. The CDR3 coding sequence is TGTGCCAGCAGGGCGGGAGGGCTGTACAATGAGCAGTTCTTC.

This clone was found once. The chain recombines TRBV11-2 with TRBJ2-3, with D possibly TRBD2 on 7 matching bases. The V end was cut by 5 bases, the J end by 0 bases, with 15 bases between. The CDR3 sequence is 16 residues long. The V gene's germline CDR1 is SGHAT and CDR2 FQNNGV. The CDR3 sequence is CASSPGAGASTDTQYF. Written as DNA, the CDR3 is TGTGCCAGCAGCCCCGGGGCGGGGGCTAGCACAGATACGCAGTATTTT.

The chain joins TRBV9 to TRBJ2-4; D tentatively fits TRBD1 or TRBD2 (5 bases each). The germline V and J ends were trimmed by 3 bases and 8 bases, with 18 bases remaining between them. Germline assignment: CDR1 SGDLS and CDR2 YYNGEE. The CDR3 runs 15 residues. In nucleotides, the CDR3 is TGTGCCAGCAGCGAAGAGAGGGGTTCCCGGGACATTCAGTACTTC. It specifies CASSEERGSRDIQYF. Supplemented by reference TRBV9 and TRBJ2-4, the full variable domain reads DSGVTQTPKHLITATGQRVTLRCSPRSGDLSVYWYQQSLDQGLQFLIQYYNGEERAKGNILERFSAQQFPDLHSELNLSSLELGDSALYFCASSEERGSRDIQYFGAGTRLSVL.

The chain links TRBV3-1 (or the pseudogene TRBV3-2) to TRBJ2-5; TRBD1 might be the D (5 bases). The ends were cut back, 0 bases at V and 5 bases at J, with 19 bases in the middle. There are 17 residues in the CDR3. Germline V gene lookup returns CDR1 LGHDT and CDR2 YNNKEL (reference sequence). In DNA, the CDR3 is TGTGCCAGCAGCCAAGACAGGGTCTCATCGGCCTGGGAGACCCAGTACTTC. Translating gives CASSQDRVSSAWETQYF.

This chain uses TRBV20-1 with TRBJ2-3; 8 nucleotides match TRBD2. In germline, CDR1 is DFQATT, CDR2 SNEGSKA (reference sequence). Trimming took 3 bases from V and 3 from J; bases not matched to a gene: 8. This CDR3 has 15 amino acids. The CDR3 DNA follows: TGCAGTGCTAGTACAAAGGCTAGCGGGACAGATACGCAGTATTTT. Translating it yields CSASTKASGTDTQYF.

V gene TRBV3-1 (or the pseudogene TRBV3-2) combines with J gene TRBJ1-3, with TRBD1 as a possible D gene (5 bases). The germline gives CDR1 LGHDT, CDR2 YNNKEL (reference sequence). This CDR3 comprises 21 residues. Between the trimmed V and J ends, which lost 6 bases and 0 bases, there was a span of 30 bases. CDR3 DNA sequence: TGTGCCAGCAGTTTCCGAATCGGAGGGGCCTTCGCCTCCTACTCTGGAAACACCATATATTTT. Encoded protein: CASSFRIGGAFASYSGNTIYF.

This chain links TRBV6-2 or TRBV6-3 with TRBJ2-2, with 8 bases identical to TRBD2. The CDR3 covers 19 residues. Germline V gives CDR1 MNHEY, CDR2 SVGEGT. V lost 5 bases, J lost 3 bases, and 17 bases stayed unmatched. For the CDR3, the DNA is TGTGCCAGCAGTCCACAGAGAAAAATCGGGAGGGTGGACACCGGGGAGCTGTTTTTT. Translating it yields CASSPQRKIGRVDTGELFF.

This clone was seen once. The genes are TRBV6-5 and TRBJ1-6; D gene ambiguous. The CDR3 loop spans 14 amino acids. Germline CDR1 reads MNHEY; CDR2 reads SVGAGI. The V end was cut by 8 bases, the J end by 5 bases, with 13 bases between. CDR3: CASGSKRDNSPLHF. For the CDR3, the DNA is TGTGCCAGCGGGTCAAAGAGAGATAATTCACCCCTCCACTTT.

This rearrangement joins TRBV12-2 to TRBJ1-1; whether TRBD1, the table's D call, matches the DNA was not checked. TRBV12-2 is designated a pseudogene. The CDR3 loop spans 13 amino acids. The CDR3 bases are TGTGCAAGTCGCTTGACAGGGGGCACTGAAGCTTTCTTT. It yields the protein CASRLTGGTEAFF.

The CDR3 region is CASSLYEQYF. The DNA of the CDR3 is TGTGCCAGCAGCCTCTACGAGCAGTACTTC. V usage is TRBV6-5 and J usage is TRBJ2-7; no clear D gene. The length of the CDR3 is 10 residues. CDR1 is MNHEY, CDR2 SVGAGI, per germline. Trimming took 6 bases from V and 3 from J, leaving 3 bases between them.

This chain uses TRBV4-3 with TRBJ1-3; no firm D call. CDR3 size: 16 residues. Germline V CDR1 and CDR2: LGHNA, YSLEER. Trimming shortened V by 1 base and J by 0 bases, and 10 bases separated the two germline ends. The CDR3 is CASSQGSQSSGNTIYF. CDR3 nucleotide sequence: TGCGCCAGCAGCCAAGGGTCCCAGAGCTCTGGAAACACCATATATTTT.

J is TRBJ2-5 and V is TRBV5-5; 7 bases line up with TRBD1. CDR1 is SGHKS, CDR2 YYEKEE, per germline (reference sequence). Trimming removed 4 bases from V and 5 bases from J; junction bases left unmatched: 5. This CDR3 has 13 residues. The CDR3 DNA follows: TGTGCCAGCAGCCTAGGGGGCCTGGAGACCCAGTACTTC. Amino acid sequence: CASSLGGLETQYF. The full variable domain, in which reference TRBV5-5 and TRBJ2-5 provide the parts outside the CDR3, is DAGVTQSPTHLIKTRGQQVTLRCSPISGHKSVSWYQQVLGQGPQFIFQYYEKEERGRGNFPDRFSARQFPNYSSELNVNALLLGDSALYLCASSLGGLETQYFGPGTRLLVL.

This chain connects TRBV7-9 to TRBJ1-6; the match to TRBD1 covers 8 bases. V shed 3 bases, J shed 13 bases, and the junction held 11 bases outside the gene matches. This CDR3 has 15 amino acids. In germline, CDR1 is SEHNR, CDR2 FQNEAQ (reference sequence). The CDR3 loop reads CASSFSDRVGHPLHF. The DNA of the CDR3 is TGTGCCAGCAGCTTCTCGGACAGGGTCGGTCACCCCCTCCACTTT.

CDR3 sequence: CASSLAGTRPGNEQFF. As DNA, the CDR3 is TGTGCCAGCAGCTTAGCCGGGACTCGCCCGGGCAATGAGCAGTTCTTC. The V and J genes are TRBV7-9 and TRBJ2-1; weak D call: TRBD2 (6 bases). CDR3 length: 16 residues. With 0 bases removed from V and 6 bases from J, the gap between germline ends came to 15 bases. The V gene's germline CDR1 is SEHNR and CDR2 FQNEAQ (reference sequence).

The V call is TRBV5-1, the J call TRBJ2-7; TRBD1 agrees at 12 bases. V trimming: 3 bases; J trimming: 5 bases; junction bases outside the gene matches: 9. The germline CDR1 and CDR2 sequences are SGHRS and YFSETQ. The CDR3 extends over 16 amino acids. This CDR3 is CASSWAGTGGRHEQYF. CDR3 nucleotides: TGCGCCAGCAGCTGGGCCGGGACAGGGGGCCGGCACGAGCAGTACTTC.

This chain connects TRBV6-5 to TRBJ2-7; the match to TRBD1 covers 11 bases. V was pared by 4 bases and J by 6 bases, with 5 bases of the junction left unmatched. There are 14 residues in the CDR3. Germline loops: CDR1 MNHEY, CDR2 SVGAGI. Written as DNA, the CDR3 is TGTGCCAGCAGTTCCTCCGGGACAGGGGGCGAGCAGTACTTC. It codes for CASSSSGTGGEQYF.

This chain joins TRBV4-1 and TRBJ2-2; D remains unclear. The germline V gene has CDR1 MGHRA and CDR2 YSYEKL. There are 15 residues in the CDR3. Trimming took off 1 base at V and 5 bases at J, with 11 bases between the two ends. The CDR3 sequence: CASSQVGIVTGELFF. For the CDR3, the DNA is TGCGCCAGCAGCCAAGTAGGGATAGTGACCGGGGAGCTGTTTTTT.

V usage is TRBV5-1 and J usage is TRBJ2-7; the D gene is possibly TRBD2 (5 bases). The length of the CDR3 is 14 residues. Germline loops: CDR1 SGHRS, CDR2 YFSETQ. V lost 4 bases to trimming and J lost 5 bases, with 16 bases between them. This CDR3 is CASSLAPGVHEQYF. The CDR3 DNA sequence: TGCGCCAGCAGCCTGGCCCCCGGGGTACACGAGCAGTACTTC.

This clone was seen just once. The CDR3: CASSFPRTTAPAKNIQYF. As DNA, the CDR3 is TGTGCCAGCAGCTTCCCCAGAACGACAGCTCCAGCCAAAAACATTCAGTACTTC. The genes are TRBV7-2 and TRBJ2-4, with D maybe TRBD1 (5 bases). Germline V gene lookup returns CDR1 SGHTA and CDR2 FQGNSA. There are 18 residues in the CDR3. V was shortened by 3 bases and J by 0 bases, with 18 bases between the two germline ends.

The V and J genes are TRBV9 and TRBJ2-1; possible D gene TRBD2, 6 bases. The germline CDR1 and CDR2 sequences are SGDLS and YYNGEE. V shed 0 bases and J shed 9 bases, with 10 bases lying between them. This CDR3 spans 13 amino acids. CDR3 sequence: CASSVELAPEQFF. In DNA, the CDR3 is TGTGCCAGCAGCGTAGAACTAGCTCCTGAGCAGTTCTTC. Together with reference TRBV9 and TRBJ2-1, the CDR3 gives the full variable domain: DSGVTQTPKHLITATGQRVTLRCSPRSGDLSVYWYQQSLDQGLQFLIQYYNGEERAKGNILERFSAQQFPDLHSELNLSSLELGDSALYFCASSVELAPEQFFGPGTRLTVL.

The rearrangement links TRBV7-2 to TRBJ2-7, with TRBD1 identical over 8 bases. This CDR3 has 13 residues. Germline assignment: CDR1 SGHTA and CDR2 FQGNSA. V shed 5 bases, J shed 4 bases, and the junction held 4 bases outside the gene matches. The CDR3 nucleotides are TGTGCCAGCAGCAACACAGGGGGATACGAGCAGTACTTC. Amino acid sequence: CASSNTGGYEQYF. Filled out from reference TRBV7-2 and TRBJ2-7, the complete variable domain reads GAGVSQSPSNKVTEKGKDVELRCDPISGHTALYWYRQSLGQGLEFLIYFQGNSAPDKSGLPSDRFSAERTGGSVSTLTIQRTQQEDSAVYLCASSNTGGYEQYFGPGTRLTVT.

Comments on this clone: This specimen includes other DNA sequences encoding the same CDR3. V gene TRBV7-3 combines with J gene TRBJ2-3; 9 bases map to TRBD2. V gave up 2 bases and J gave up 5 bases; unmatched junction bases: 5. Per germline, CDR1 SGHTA and CDR2 FQGTGA. CDR3 length equals 15 residues. DNA of the CDR3: TGTGCCAGCAGCTTAGGCGGGGGGGCCCTAGATACGCAGTATTTT. Its translation: CASSLGGGALDTQYF.

The gene calls are TRBV27 and TRBJ1-1; possible D gene TRBD1, 5 bases. CDR1 is MNHEY, CDR2 SMNVEV, per germline (reference sequence). Trimming removed 4 bases from V and 4 bases from J, with 10 bases in between. CDR3 size: 13 residues. CDR3 nucleotides: TGTGCCAGCAGTTCCCGGGGCGTCACTGAAGCTTTCTTT. This codes for CASSSRGVTEAFF.

The rearrangement uses TRBV23-1 and TRBJ2-1, with TRBD1 matching 9 bases. TRBV23-1 is reported as an ORF; its role is uncertain. The length of the CDR3 is 14 residues. Trimming at V came to 7 bases and at J to 8 bases, leaving 9 bases not matched to a gene. The CDR3 DNA follows: TGCGCCAGCAACCGGGACAGGGAATTCGATGAGCAGTTCTTC. Encoded protein: CASNRDREFDEQFF.

This chain connects TRBV2 to TRBJ1-4, with D uncertain. The CDR3 sequence is 16 residues long. The ends were cut back, 1 base at V and 8 bases at J, with 17 bases in the middle. Germline V gene data show CDR1 as SNHLY and CDR2 as FYNNEI. In DNA, the CDR3 is TGTGCCAGCAGTGAAGGCTCTACACCGGGCGGGGAAAAACTGTTTTTT. This translates into CASSEGSTPGGEKLFF.

This sequence joins TRBV11-2 and TRBJ2-1; 11 bases are a match to TRBD1. Per germline, CDR1 SGHAT and CDR2 FQNNGV. J was trimmed by 4 bases and V by 5 bases; bases with no gene match: 4. There are 15 residues in the CDR3. This CDR3 is CASSAGTGGYNEQFF. In nucleotides, the CDR3 is TGTGCCAGCAGCGCTGGGACAGGGGGGTACAATGAGCAGTTCTTC. Filled out from reference TRBV11-2 and TRBJ2-1, the complete variable domain reads EAGVAQSPRYKIIEKRQSVAFWCNPISGHATLYWYQQILGQGPKLLIQFQNNGVVDDSQLPKDRFSAERLKGVDSTLKIQPAKLEDSAVYLCASSAGTGGYNEQFFGPGTRLTVL.

The chain is built from TRBV7-2 and TRBJ1-3; 7 nucleotides line up with TRBD1. The germline V gene has CDR1 SGHTA and CDR2 FQGNSA. The CDR3 consists of 17 residues. Trimming cost V 5 bases and J 0 bases; bases outside gene matches: 10. This CDR3 reads CASSKDRSINSGNTIYF. The CDR3 DNA reads as TGTGCCAGCAGCAAGGACAGGTCAATCAACTCTGGAAACACCATATATTTT.